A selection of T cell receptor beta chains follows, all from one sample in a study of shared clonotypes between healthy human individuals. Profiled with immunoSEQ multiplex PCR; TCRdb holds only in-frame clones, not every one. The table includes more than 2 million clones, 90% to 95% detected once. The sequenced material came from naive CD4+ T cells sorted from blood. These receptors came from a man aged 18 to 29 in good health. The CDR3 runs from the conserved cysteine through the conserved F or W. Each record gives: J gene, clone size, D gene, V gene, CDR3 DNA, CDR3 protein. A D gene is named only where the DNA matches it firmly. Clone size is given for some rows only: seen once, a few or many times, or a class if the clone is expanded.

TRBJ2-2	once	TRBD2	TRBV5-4	TGTGCCAGCAGCGACGGGACTAGCGGGAGGAACACCGGGGAGCTGTTTTTT	CASSDGTSGRNTGELFF
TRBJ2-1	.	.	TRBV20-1	TGCAGCCTAACGGGGAAGGATGAGCAGTTCTTC	CSLTGKDEQFF
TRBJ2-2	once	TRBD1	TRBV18	TGTGCCAGCTCACCACCGGTTACAGGGGGTACGAACACCGGGGAGCTGTTTTTT	CASSPPVTGGTNTGELFF
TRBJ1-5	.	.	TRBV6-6	TGTGCCAGCAGTTACGCGGGCAGGGGAAATCAGCCCCAGCATTTT	CASSYAGRGNQPQHF
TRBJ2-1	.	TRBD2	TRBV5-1	TGCGCCAGCAGCTTGGCGTTTGGTAGCGGGGTTAATGGAGAGCAGTTCTTC	CASSLAFGSGVNGEQFF
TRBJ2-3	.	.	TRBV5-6	TGTGCCAGCAGCTTAGAGGCAACCACCACAGATACGCAGTATTTT	CASSLEATTTDTQYF
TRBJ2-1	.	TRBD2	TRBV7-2	TGTGCCAGCAGCCCCTTAGCGGGAGTTTCGGTGCAGTTCTTC	CASSPLAGVSVQFF
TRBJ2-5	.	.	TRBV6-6	TGTGCCAGCAGTTACACACAGGGAGAGACCCAGTACTTC	CASSYTQGETQYF
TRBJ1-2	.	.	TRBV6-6	TGTGCCAGCAGGTACCTCGGGACGGATGGCTACACCTTC	CASRYLGTDGYTF
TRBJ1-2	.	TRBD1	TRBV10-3	TGTGCCATCAGTGAGTCGGAGCCTACAGGGGTCTATGGCTACACCTTC	CAISESEPTGVYGYTF
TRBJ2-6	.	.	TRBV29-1	TGCAGCGTGGCAGGGAGTACTGGGGCCAACGTCCTGACTTTC	CSVAGSTGANVLTF
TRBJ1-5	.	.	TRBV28	TGTGCCAGCAGTTTTAGTGGACAGTCTTTTAGCAATCAGCCCCAGCATTTT	CASSFSGQSFSNQPQHF
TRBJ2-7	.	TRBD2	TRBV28	TGTGCCAGCATTAGCGGGGGGGCCCGGATCGAGCAGTACTTC	CASISGGARIEQYF
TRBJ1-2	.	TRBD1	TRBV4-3	TGCGCCAGCAGCCGGGAGCTGGGACAGAGGTATGGCTACACCTTC	CASSRELGQRYGYTF
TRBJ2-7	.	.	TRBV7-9	TGTGCCAGCAGCTTAGGGTACACCCCCTACGAGCAGTACTTC	CASSLGYTPYEQYF
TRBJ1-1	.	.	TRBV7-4	TGTGCCAGCAGCTTAGGCTCGCTTAGAGGCCGTCTGCGAGGCACTGAAGCTTTCTTT	CASSLGSLRGRLRGTEAFF
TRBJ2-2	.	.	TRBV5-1	TGCGCCAGCAGCTTCGGGACGGCAAACACCGGGGAGCTGTTTTTT	CASSFGTANTGELFF
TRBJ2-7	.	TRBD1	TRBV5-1	TGCGCCAGCAGCTCGATTGGACAGGGCCGGTACGAGCAGTACTTC	CASSSIGQGRYEQYF
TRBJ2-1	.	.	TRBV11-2	TGTGCCAGCAGTCCCCCTTCCGGGAATGAGCAGTTCTTC	CASSPPSGNEQFF
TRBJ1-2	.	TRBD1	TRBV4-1	TGCGCCAGCAGCCACTGGATCTCGACAGGGGGAGACTATGGCTACACCTTC	CASSHWISTGGDYGYTF
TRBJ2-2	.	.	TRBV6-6	TGTGCCAGCAGTTACAGTGAGATCGCCGGGGAGCTGTTTTTT	CASSYSEIAGELFF
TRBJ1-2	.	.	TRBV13	TGTGCCAGCAGCTTAGGACAGAAAACTAACTATGGCTACACCTTC	CASSLGQKTNYGYTF
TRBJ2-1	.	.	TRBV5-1	TGCGCCAGCAGCTCTACCCATGAGCAGTTCTTC	CASSSTHEQFF
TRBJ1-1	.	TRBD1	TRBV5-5	TGTGCCAGCAGTCGTACAGGGGTAGACACTGAAGCTTTCTTT	CASSRTGVDTEAFF
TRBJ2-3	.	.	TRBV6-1	TGTGCCAGCAGGAGGAATCCGAGTACAGATACGCAGTATTTT	CASRRNPSTDTQYF
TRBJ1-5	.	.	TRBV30	TGTGCCTGGAGTACGGCTTTTAGCAATCAGCCCCAGCATTTT	CAWSTAFSNQPQHF
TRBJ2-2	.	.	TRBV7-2	TGTGCCAGCAGCCAGGACGGACCCCCCGCGGAGCTGTTTTTT	CASSQDGPPAELFF
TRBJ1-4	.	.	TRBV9	TGTGCCAGCAGCGTAGACGGTCAGTGGGAAAAACTGTTTTTT	CASSVDGQWEKLFF
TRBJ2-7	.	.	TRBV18	TGTGCCAGCTCACCACAGGGGACGACCTACGAGCAGTACTTC	CASSPQGTTYEQYF
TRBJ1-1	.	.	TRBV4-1	TGCGCCAGCAGCCAAGGACCCCTTAACACTGAAGCTTTCTTT	CASSQGPLNTEAFF